Below are 17 T cell receptor beta chains sequenced from a single sample in a study of cytomegalovirus exposure and HLA in healthy donors. Only in-frame clones appear in the TCRdb table, and some are missing; sequencing was by immunoSEQ multiplex PCR. The sample consists of about 56,000 clones, approximately 95% of them appearing once. Sequenced input: PBMCs. The receptors come from a young woman in good health and CMV-seronegative.

The rearrangement links TRBV4-1 to TRBJ1-3, with a possible D match to TRBD1 (5 bases). Germline V gene data show CDR1 as MGHRA and CDR2 as YSYEKL. The V end lost 0 bases, the J end lost 1 base, and 10 bases lay between the germline ends. The CDR3 spans 16 residues. CDR3 residues: CASSQEPRVSGNTIYF. The CDR3 DNA is TGCGCCAGCAGCCAAGAGCCCAGGGTGTCTGGAAACACCATATATTTT.

The chain links TRBV7-9 to TRBJ1-1; 7 nucleotides match TRBD1. The CDR3 covers 15 residues. Germline V gives CDR1 SEHNR, CDR2 FQNEAQ (reference sequence). The J segment lost 0 bases and the V segment lost 1 base, leaving 2 bases of the junction unmatched. CDR3 sequence (DNA): TGTGCCAGCAGCTTAGAGGGGGCGTTGAACACTGAAGCTTTCTTT. Amino acid sequence: CASSLEGALNTEAFF.

The rearrangement links TRBV6-5 to TRBJ2-1, with 14 bases fitting TRBD2. V was clipped by 5 bases and J by 8 bases; unmatched bases: 5. CDR1 is MNHEY and CDR2 is SVGAGI in the germline V gene. This CDR3 region has 15 residues. CDR3 nucleotide sequence: TGTGCCAGCAGTGCGGGACTAGCGGGAGTTGATGAGCAGTTCTTC. This encodes CASSAGLAGVDEQFF.

The chain has TRBV5-6 and TRBJ2-1, with 9 bases that match TRBD2. CDR3 size: 15 residues. CDR1 is SGHDT and CDR2 is YYEEEE in the germline V gene. V lost 2 bases to trimming and J lost 4 bases; unmatched junction nucleotides: 4. The CDR3 here is CASSFRLAGYNEQFF. DNA for the CDR3: TGTGCCAGCAGCTTCCGTCTAGCGGGGTACAATGAGCAGTTCTTC.

V is TRBV27 and J is TRBJ2-1, with D unclear. Germline V gene sequence: CDR1 MNHEY, CDR2 SMNVEV (reference sequence). The CDR3 consists of 11 residues. Trimming stripped 3 bases from V and 12 bases from J, with 9 bases between. This CDR3 is CASSLGRSQFF. The CDR3 DNA sequence: TGTGCCAGCAGTTTGGGCAGGTCGCAGTTCTTC.

The chain links TRBV5-4 to TRBJ1-1, with D perhaps TRBD1 (5 bases). There are 15 residues in the CDR3. The V and J ends lost 4 bases and 3 bases respectively, with 16 bases between them. Germline loops: CDR1 SGHNT, CDR2 YYREEE (reference sequence). In nucleotides, the CDR3 is TGTGCCAGCAGCGAGGCCAGGTGGGGGGACACTGAAGCTTTCTTT. Amino acid sequence: CASSEARWGDTEAFF.

This chain uses TRBV2 with TRBJ1-4, with TRBD1 matching 8 bases. The V and J ends lost 3 bases and 10 bases, in that order; junction bases with no gene match: 7. In germline, CDR1 is SNHLY, CDR2 FYNNEI. This CDR3 spans 14 amino acids. This CDR3 is CASSDGRGLIKLFF. The DNA of the CDR3 is TGTGCCAGCAGTGATGGCAGGGGGCTGATAAAACTGTTTTTT.

V usage is TRBV11-3 and J usage is TRBJ2-1; no clear D gene. V dropped 1 base and J dropped 10 bases, with 14 bases sitting between them. Looked up from germline, CDR1 is SGHNT and CDR2 is YENEEA. This CDR3 spans 14 amino acids. CDR3 sequence reads: CASSLGPPTTEQFF. CDR3 nucleotide sequence: TGTGCCAGCAGCTTAGGTCCCCCTACTACCGAGCAGTTCTTC.

The rearrangement uses TRBV30 and TRBJ1-4, with D unresolved. Trimming pared 5 bases from V and 4 bases from J, leaving 14 bases between. The length of the CDR3 is 14 residues. The germline V gene encodes CDR1 GTSNPN and CDR2 SVGIG (reference sequence). DNA of the CDR3: TGTGCCTGGCGTCTTGCGGGGAGTAATGAAAAACTGTTTTTT. This sequence encodes CAWRLAGSNEKLFF.

The chain has TRBV27 and TRBJ1-2; a possible D gene is TRBD1 (5 bases). The germline gives CDR1 MNHEY, CDR2 SMNVEV (reference sequence). The CDR3 runs to 15 residues. V was shortened by 5 bases and J by 7 bases, with 20 bases between the two germline ends. The DNA for the CDR3 is TGTGCCAGCAGTCCCTGGGGCGCCCGGGGAGGTGGCTACACCTTC. Translating gives CASSPWGARGGGYTF.

V is TRBV7-2 and J is TRBJ2-1, with TRBD2 matching over 9 bases. Germline V gives CDR1 SGHTA, CDR2 FQGNSA. The CDR3 is made up of 19 amino acids. Trimming took 3 bases from V and 1 from J; bases not matched to a gene: 13. The CDR3 protein is CASSLAPGGGAGSYNEQFF. The CDR3 coding sequence is TGTGCCAGCAGCTTGGCTCCTGGCGGGGGGGCCGGTTCCTACAATGAGCAGTTCTTC.

The V gene is TRBV28, the J gene TRBJ1-5; D not certain. From germline, CDR1 is MDHEN and CDR2 SYDVKM. The CDR3 contains 13 residues. The CDR3 nucleotides are TGTCCCCTTATGGAGTCGTCCGATCAGCCCCAGCATTTT. Protein sequence: CPLMESSDQPQHF.

This rearrangement joins TRBV5-6 to TRBJ2-7; the match to TRBD2 covers 8 bases. The CDR3 spans 17 residues. CDR1 SGHDT and CDR2 YYEEEE come from the germline V gene. V shed 0 bases, J shed 6 bases, and the junction held 14 bases outside the gene matches. CDR3 sequence: CASSLGPGGASLGEQYF. CDR3 in DNA: TGTGCCAGCAGCTTGGGTCCCGGGGGGGCCTCCCTAGGCGAGCAGTACTTC.

The genes are TRBV29-1 and TRBJ2-7; TRBD1 is a possible D gene (7 bases). V was clipped by 4 bases and J by 2 bases, with 15 bases between them. CDR3 length: 14 amino acids. Per germline, CDR1 SQVTM and CDR2 ANQGSEA. CDR3 nucleotide sequence: TGCAGCGTTGTGGTCCAGGGGGGACCCTACGAGCAGTACTTC. It encodes CSVVVQGGPYEQYF.

The rearrangement uses TRBV23-1 and TRBJ1-1; weak D call: TRBD1 (5 bases). TRBV23-1 is an ORF, and what it does is uncertain. With 5 bases removed from V and 0 bases from J, the gap between germline ends came to 16 bases. The CDR3 runs 16 residues. The CDR3 region has the DNA TGCGCCAGCAGTGCCCCACGGGGCGGGATGAACACTGAAGCTTTCTTT. Translation: CASSAPRGGMNTEAFF.

This clone was observed once. The chain combines TRBV15 with TRBJ2-3; weak D call: TRBD2 (6 bases). Germline V gene lookup returns CDR1 LNHNV and CDR2 YYDKDF (reference sequence). The CDR3 spans 14 residues. V lost 4 bases and J 2 bases, leaving 10 bases between the germline ends. DNA of the CDR3: TGTGCCACCAGCAAAGCGGGCCCCACAGATACGCAGTATTTT. This translates into CATSKAGPTDTQYF.

The chain recombines TRBV29-1 with TRBJ1-1; the D is unclear. In germline, CDR1 is SQVTM, CDR2 ANQGSEA. V was clipped by 4 bases and J by 1 base, with 28 bases between them. The CDR3 runs to 19 residues. CDR3 coding DNA: TGCAGCGTTGCCGCCGCCAGGCATATCCCAAAACCGCCGAACACTGAAGCTTTCTTT. Protein product: CSVAAARHIPKPPNTEAFF.